Presented here are 21 T cell receptor beta chains from one specimen sequenced in a study of Ad26.COV2.S vaccination and SARS-CoV-2 variants (dated by TCRdb to about 2021). The treatment or condition tag for this specimen amounts to: 19 received Ad26.COV2.S at low or high dose, single or two shots; five or six received placebo; per-sample allocation not given. Repertoires of vaccine and placebo recipients were sequenced from samples collected on day 63 after the first injection. Libraries were constructed by the immunoSEQ multiplex PCR assay. This is the immuneACCESS table as TCRdb keeps it, with only in-frame sequences that have V and J called. A part of the clones is gone; compared with another copy, unresolved V genes explain less than half, and the rest is unexplained. The sample table contains some 330,000 clones; only one count was recorded for roughly 90% of them. The ten largest make up 4.5% to 5.5% of the sample.

Sequencing was performed on peripheral blood, taken in a trial of Ad26.COV2.S vaccine versus placebo. These receptors all stem from a person between 18 and 65 years old who received the Ad26.COV2.S COVID-19 vaccine or a placebo.

As for this clone: Sequence at one end of the junction differs from germline and may be a read error. The chain uses TRBV6-1 and TRBJ2-3; TRBD1 might be the D (5 bases). There are 13 residues in the CDR3. Germline V gene lookup returns CDR1 MNHNS and CDR2 SASEGT. The CDR3 nucleotides are TGTGCCAGCAGTGAAACTCAAAGGGGCCCCTTAGGGTTT. It specifies CASSETQRGPLGF.

This chain links TRBV12-3 or TRBV12-4 with TRBJ1-5, with 7 bases aligning to TRBD1. J lost 7 bases, V lost 5 bases, and 5 bases had no gene match. This CDR3 is built from 13 residues. DNA of the CDR3: TGTGCCAGCAGTCCCCGAGGGGGCCAGCCCCAGCATTTT. This translates into CASSPRGGQPQHF.

The chain carries TRBV3-1 (or the pseudogene TRBV3-2) and TRBJ2-2; no clear D. Trimming removed 1 base from V and 7 bases from J, with 10 bases in between. The length of the CDR3 is 14 residues. Looked up from germline, CDR1 is LGHDT and CDR2 is YNNKEL (reference sequence). The DNA of the CDR3 is TGTGCCAGCAGCCAAGCAGTCGGCTTCGGGGAGCTGTTTTTT. It encodes CASSQAVGFGELFF.

The chain combines TRBV7-6 with TRBJ1-1; D remains unclear. Trimming stripped 1 base from V and 5 bases from J, with 8 bases between. This CDR3 has 13 amino acids. The germline CDR1 and CDR2 sequences are SGHVS and FNYEAQ. In DNA form, the CDR3 reads TGTGCCAGCAGCTTAGGAGGGTGGACTGAAGCTTTCTTT. Translated: CASSLGGWTEAFF.

CDR3 DNA sequence: TGTGCCAGCCAGGGACTAAATTACAATGAGCAGTTCTTC. Protein: CASQGLNYNEQFF. The J gene is TRBJ2-1, the V gene TRBV9; 7 bases agree with TRBD2. This CDR3 region has 13 residues. Trimming cost V 7 bases and J 4 bases; bases outside gene matches: 5. In germline, CDR1 is SGDLS, CDR2 YYNGEE.

The V and J genes are TRBV5-5 and TRBJ2-3, with 7 positions matching TRBD2. J was trimmed by 4 bases and V by 2 bases; bases with no gene match: 4. The CDR3 consists of 14 residues. Germline V gives CDR1 SGHKS, CDR2 YYEKEE (reference sequence). In DNA, the CDR3 is TGTGCCAGCAGCTTCAGACTAGCTCCAGATACGCAGTATTTT. Its translation is CASSFRLAPDTQYF.

The chain combines TRBV18 with TRBJ2-2, with a weak D call TRBD2 (6 bases). V was pared by 3 bases and J by 3 bases, with 17 bases between. This CDR3 region has 17 residues. Germline CDR1 is KGHSH and CDR2 is LQKENI. CDR3 nucleotides: TGTGCCAGCTCACCCCCACGTGGAGGGTACCACACCGGGGAGCTGTTTTTT. It specifies CASSPPRGGYHTGELFF.

The chain carries TRBV21-1 and TRBJ2-5; TRBD2, the table's D call, was not compared with the DNA. TRBV21-1 is a documented pseudogene. The CDR3 length is 20 residues. Here the CDR3 reads CASSKVRRTSGGGYQETQYF. The CDR3 DNA follows: TGTGCCAGCAGCAAAGTCAGGAGGACTAGCGGGGGCGGGTACCAAGAGACCCAGTACTTC.

The chain uses TRBV7-2 and TRBJ1-6; unclear D gene. Per the germline V gene, CDR1 is SGHTA and CDR2 is FQGNSA. There are 15 residues in the CDR3. V was pared by 1 base and J by 8 bases, with 12 bases between. The CDR3 region has the DNA TGTGCCAGCAGCTTAGGGTCGGGTTGGGATTCACCCCTCCACTTT. Its translation: CASSLGSGWDSPLHF.

V and J are TRBV19 and TRBJ1-6, with D possibly matching TRBD1 (5 bases). The CDR3 extends over 13 amino acids. With 6 bases removed from V and 9 bases from J, the gap between germline ends came to 12 bases. CDR1 and CDR2 (germline): LNHDA, SQIVND (reference sequence). In DNA, the CDR3 is TGTGCCAGTAGAGGGGTCAGCGGTTCACCCCTCCACTTT. Translated: CASRGVSGSPLHF.

The V gene is TRBV30, the J gene TRBJ1-1; D is unclear. Germline assignment: CDR1 GTSNPN and CDR2 SVGIG (reference sequence). The CDR3 is 13 residues long. Trimming shortened V by 5 bases and J by 5 bases, and 15 bases separated the two germline ends. The CDR3 DNA reads TGTGCCTGGGCCAATGAGGTAAGGACTGAAGCTTTCTTT. Translation gives CAWANEVRTEAFF.

The chain recombines TRBV11-3 with TRBJ1-3; the D gene is possibly TRBD1 (6 bases). The germline CDR1 and CDR2 sequences are SGHNT and YENEEA. The CDR3 is 15 residues long. With 1 base removed from V and 2 bases from J, the gap between germline ends came to 9 bases. In DNA form, the CDR3 reads TGTGCCAGCAGCTTAGTCCAGGGGACTGGAAACACCATATATTTT. It translates to CASSLVQGTGNTIYF. Combining the CDR3 with reference TRBV11-3 and TRBJ1-3 gives the whole variable domain EAGVVQSPRYKIIEKKQPVAFWCNPISGHNTLYWYLQNLGQGPELLIRYENEEAVDDSQLPKDRFSAERLKGVDSTLKIQPAELGDSAVYLCASSLVQGTGNTIYFGEGSWLTVV.

The genes are TRBV7-3 and TRBJ2-3, with D tentatively TRBD2 (5 bases). The CDR3 consists of 13 residues. Germline CDR1 and CDR2: SGHTA and FQGTGA. Trimming took 0 bases from V and 5 from J, leaving 6 bases between them. This chain's CDR3 is CASSLTAGDTQYF. In nucleotides, the CDR3 is TGTGCCAGCAGCTTAACGGCGGGAGATACGCAGTATTTT.

This rearrangement joins TRBV24-1 to TRBJ2-1; the match to TRBD1 covers 8 bases. V lost 9 bases to trimming and J lost 2 bases; unmatched junction nucleotides: 2. CDR1 is KGHDR, CDR2 SFDVKD, per germline. The length of the CDR3 is 13 residues. CDR3 bases: TGTGCCACCGGACAGGGACCCTACAATGAGCAGTTCTTC. Its protein is CATGQGPYNEQFF.

The chain uses TRBV4-1 and TRBJ1-1, with D unclear. CDR3 length: 15 residues. CDR1 is MGHRA and CDR2 is YSYEKL in the germline V gene. The V gene lost 3 bases and the J gene lost 0 bases, with 11 bases spanning the gap. The chain's CDR3 is CASSQARVMNTEAFF. CDR3 in DNA: TGCGCCAGCAGCCAGGCTAGGGTGATGAACACTGAAGCTTTCTTT.

V usage is TRBV2 and J usage is TRBJ2-7; D ambiguous. V was cut by 2 bases and J by 7 bases, with 18 bases left in between. Germline V lookup: CDR1 SNHLY, CDR2 FYNNEI. There are 15 residues in the CDR3. In DNA form, the CDR3 reads TGTGCCAGCAGTGAAACGGGCAGCGCCTTCTGGGAGCAGTACTTC. Residues: CASSETGSAFWEQYF.

In DNA form, the CDR3 reads TGTGCCAGCTCACCACAAAGCGGGAGGCCCAATGAGCAGTTCTTC. Residues: CASSPQSGRPNEQFF. The chain uses TRBV18 and TRBJ2-1, with 9 bases matching TRBD2. The J segment lost 6 bases and the V segment lost 1 base, leaving 4 bases of the junction unmatched. The V gene's germline CDR1 is KGHSH and CDR2 LQKENI. The CDR3 covers 15 residues.

In DNA, the CDR3 is TGTGCCAGCTCACCTGGGACAGGACCTCAGCCCCAGCATTTT. Protein: CASSPGTGPQPQHF. The rearrangement joins TRBV18 to TRBJ1-5, with TRBD1 matching over 8 bases. This CDR3 is 14 amino acids long. The germline V gene has CDR1 KGHSH and CDR2 LQKENI. V lost 3 bases and J lost 6; bases outside the gene matches: 4.

The rearrangement uses TRBV27 and TRBJ2-6; no definite D call. V was trimmed by 7 bases and J by 0 bases, leaving 10 bases between them. This CDR3 has 15 residues. Germline CDR1 is MNHEY and CDR2 is SMNVEV (reference sequence). CDR3: CASTRGSSGANVLTF. As DNA, the CDR3 is TGTGCCAGCACCAGAGGAAGCTCTGGGGCCAACGTCCTGACTTTC.

This clone is a singleton in its sample. V gene TRBV5-6 combines with J gene TRBJ2-1; D is unresolved. Germline V lookup: CDR1 SGHDT, CDR2 YYEEEE. V was clipped by 4 bases and J by 0 bases, with 11 bases between them. The length of the CDR3 is 15 residues. CDR3 residues: CASSRLVGSYNEQFF. Written as DNA, the CDR3 is TGTGCCAGCAGCCGACTTGTAGGCTCCTACAATGAGCAGTTCTTC.

The chain combines TRBV9 with TRBJ1-1; TRBD1 matches 10 bases. V gave up 4 bases and J gave up 3 bases; unmatched junction bases: 9. CDR1 is SGDLS and CDR2 is YYNGEE in the germline V gene. This CDR3 has 16 residues. This chain's CDR3 is CASSPGTGVGDTEAFF. The CDR3, as DNA: TGTGCCAGCAGCCCAGGGACAGGGGTTGGGGACACTGAAGCTTTCTTT.